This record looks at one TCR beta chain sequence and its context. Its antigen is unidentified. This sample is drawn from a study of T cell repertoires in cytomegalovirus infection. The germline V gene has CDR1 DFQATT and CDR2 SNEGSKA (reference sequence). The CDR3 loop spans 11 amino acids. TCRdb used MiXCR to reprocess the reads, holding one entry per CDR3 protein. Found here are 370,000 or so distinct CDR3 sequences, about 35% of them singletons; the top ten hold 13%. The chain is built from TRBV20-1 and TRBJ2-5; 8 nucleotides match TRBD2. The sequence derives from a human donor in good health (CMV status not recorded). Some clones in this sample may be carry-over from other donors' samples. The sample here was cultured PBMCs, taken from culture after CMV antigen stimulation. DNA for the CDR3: TGCAGCTCCCAGCGGGGGAAGACCCAGTACTTC. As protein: CSSQRGKTQYF.